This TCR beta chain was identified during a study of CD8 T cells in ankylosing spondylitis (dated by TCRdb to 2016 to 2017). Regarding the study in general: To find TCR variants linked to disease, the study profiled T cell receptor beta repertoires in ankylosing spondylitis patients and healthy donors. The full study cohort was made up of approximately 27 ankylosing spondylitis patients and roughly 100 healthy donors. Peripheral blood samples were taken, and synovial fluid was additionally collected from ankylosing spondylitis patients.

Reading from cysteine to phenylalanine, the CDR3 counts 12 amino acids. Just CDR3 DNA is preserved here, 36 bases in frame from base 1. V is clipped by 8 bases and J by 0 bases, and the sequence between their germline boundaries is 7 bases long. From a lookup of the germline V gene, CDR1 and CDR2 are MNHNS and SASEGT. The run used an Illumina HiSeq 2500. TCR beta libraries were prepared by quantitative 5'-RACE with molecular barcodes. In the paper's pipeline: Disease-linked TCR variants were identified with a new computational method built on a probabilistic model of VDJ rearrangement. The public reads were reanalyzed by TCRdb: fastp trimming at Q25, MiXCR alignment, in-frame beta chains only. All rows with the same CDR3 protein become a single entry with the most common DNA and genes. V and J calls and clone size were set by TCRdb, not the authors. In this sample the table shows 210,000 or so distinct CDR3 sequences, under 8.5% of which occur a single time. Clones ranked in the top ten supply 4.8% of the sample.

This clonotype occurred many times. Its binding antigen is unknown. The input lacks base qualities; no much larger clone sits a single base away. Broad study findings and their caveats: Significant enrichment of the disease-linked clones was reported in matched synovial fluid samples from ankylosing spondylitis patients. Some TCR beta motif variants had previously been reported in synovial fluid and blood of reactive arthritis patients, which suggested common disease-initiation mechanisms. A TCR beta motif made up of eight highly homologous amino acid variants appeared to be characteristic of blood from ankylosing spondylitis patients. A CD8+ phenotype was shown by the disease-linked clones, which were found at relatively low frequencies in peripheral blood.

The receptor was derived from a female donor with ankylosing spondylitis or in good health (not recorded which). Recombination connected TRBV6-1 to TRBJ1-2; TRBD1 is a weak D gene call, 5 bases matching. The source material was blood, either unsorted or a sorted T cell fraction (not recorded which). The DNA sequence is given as TGTGCCAGCCGACAGACTAACTATGGCTACACCTTC. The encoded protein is CASRQTNYGYTF.